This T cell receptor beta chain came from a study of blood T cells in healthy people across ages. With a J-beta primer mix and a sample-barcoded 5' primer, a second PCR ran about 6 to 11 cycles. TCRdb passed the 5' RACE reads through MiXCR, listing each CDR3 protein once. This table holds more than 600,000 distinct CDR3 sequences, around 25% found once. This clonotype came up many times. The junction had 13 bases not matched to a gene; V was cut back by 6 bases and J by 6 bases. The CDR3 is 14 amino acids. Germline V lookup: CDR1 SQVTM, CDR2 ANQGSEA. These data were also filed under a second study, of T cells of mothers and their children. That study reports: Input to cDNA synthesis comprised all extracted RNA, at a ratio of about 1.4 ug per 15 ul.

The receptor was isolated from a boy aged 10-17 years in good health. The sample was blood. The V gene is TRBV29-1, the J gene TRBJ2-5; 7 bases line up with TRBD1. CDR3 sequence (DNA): TGCAGCGTCGAACGGTATGGACAGGAAAAGACCCAGTACTTC. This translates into CSVERYGQEKTQYF. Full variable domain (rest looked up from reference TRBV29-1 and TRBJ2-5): SAVISQKPSRDICQRGTSLTIQCQVDSQVTMMFWYRQQPGQSLTLIATANQGSEATYESGFVIDKFPISRPNLTFSTLTVSNMSPEDSSIYLCSVERYGQEKTQYFGPGTRLLVL.